Each of the 20 T cell receptor beta chains below was sequenced from the same sample in a study of cytomegalovirus exposure and HLA in healthy donors. Primers: 60 Vbeta forward and 13 Jbeta reverse. Sequenced by immunoSEQ multiplex PCR; TCRdb stores in-frame clones only, minus some. This table holds some 160,000 clones. Sequencing was performed on PBMCs. The receptors here all came from a man aged 25-45 years in good health and CMV-seronegative.

V gene TRBV10-3 combines with J gene TRBJ2-7, with D possibly matching TRBD1 (5 bases). Germline V gene lookup returns CDR1 ENHRY and CDR2 SYGVKD. This CDR3 region has 15 residues. Deletions cut 8 bases from V and 5 bases from J, with 22 bases between. CDR3 in amino acids: CAIGAVVSSGHEQYF. CDR3 bases: TGTGCCATCGGGGCGGTGGTATCTAGTGGTCACGAGCAGTACTTC.

DNA for the CDR3: TGCGCCAGCAGCTCGTTGGTTACAGGGTCCTACGAGCAGTACTTC. It specifies CASSSLVTGSYEQYF. The chain is built from TRBV5-1 and TRBJ2-7, with D perhaps TRBD1 (6 bases). This CDR3 spans 15 amino acids. Trimming took 3 bases from V and 1 from J, leaving 14 bases between them. Germline CDR1 reads SGHRS; CDR2 reads YFSETQ.

The CDR3 protein is CASSLTGVSGGYTF. CDR3 in DNA: TGTGCCAGCAGCTTAACCGGGGTATCGGGAGGCTACACCTTC. The V and J genes are TRBV7-9 and TRBJ1-2; D not resolved. Germline V gene lookup returns CDR1 SEHNR and CDR2 FQNEAQ (reference sequence). This CDR3 has 14 residues. V was trimmed by 2 bases and J by 8 bases, leaving 15 bases between them. Variable domain in full (rest from reference TRBV7-9 and TRBJ1-2): DTGVSQNPRHKITKRGQNVTFRCDPISEHNRLYWYRQTLGQGPEFLTYFQNEAQLEKSRLLSDRFSAERPKGSFSTLEIQRTEQGDSAMYLCASSLTGVSGGYTFGSGTRLTVV.

V gene TRBV18 combines with J gene TRBJ1-5, with D possibly being TRBD1 (6 bases). Germline V gene lookup returns CDR1 KGHSH and CDR2 LQKENI. The V end was cut by 8 bases, the J end by 4 bases, with 18 bases between. There are 15 residues in the CDR3. This chain's CDR3 is CASASSGQPNQPQHF. CDR3 bases: TGTGCCAGCGCCTCCTCCGGACAGCCAAATCAGCCCCAGCATTTT.

The CDR3 loop is CASSQEGQSSYEQYF. In DNA, the CDR3 is TGTGCCAGCAGCCAAGAGGGGCAGAGCTCCTACGAGCAGTACTTC. The V and J genes are TRBV4-2 and TRBJ2-7, with D perhaps TRBD1 (5 bases). This CDR3 has 15 residues. Trimming left V 0 bases short and J 0 bases short, with 9 bases between. Germline assignment: CDR1 LGHNA and CDR2 YNFKEQ.

J is TRBJ2-7 and V is TRBV4-3; 7 nucleotides line up with TRBD1. CDR3 length: 16 residues. V gave up 1 base and J gave up 0 bases; unmatched junction bases: 6. The V gene's germline CDR1 is LGHNA and CDR2 YSLEER. The CDR3, as DNA: TGCGCCAGCAGCCAAGTCATAGGGGACAGCTCCTACGAGCAGTACTTC. Amino acids: CASSQVIGDSSYEQYF.

The chain is built from TRBV28 and TRBJ1-2; D remains ambiguous. Germline values: CDR1 MDHEN, CDR2 SYDVKM. CDR3 length: 15 residues. The V and J ends lost 2 bases and 8 bases respectively, with 18 bases between them. Written as DNA, the CDR3 is TGTGCCAGCAGTTTACCCAACACATACATCGGGGGCTACACCTTC. It translates to CASSLPNTYIGGYTF.

This chain links TRBV7-9 with TRBJ2-7; 7 nucleotides align to TRBD1. Germline CDR1 SEHNR, CDR2 FQNEAQ (reference sequence). The V and J ends lost 5 bases and 2 bases, in that order; junction bases with no gene match: 6. The CDR3 contains 14 residues. The CDR3 is CASSPPGTAYEQYF. CDR3 DNA: TGTGCCAGCAGCCCGCCCGGGACAGCCTACGAGCAGTACTTC.

V gene TRBV2 combines with J gene TRBJ1-1; TRBD1 might be the D (6 bases). Looked up from germline, CDR1 is SNHLY and CDR2 is FYNNEI. The CDR3 length is 13 residues. Between the trimmed V and J ends, which lost 10 bases and 2 bases, there was a span of 14 bases. This CDR3 is CATMDSFNTEAFF. Here the CDR3 DNA reads TGTGCCACCATGGACAGCTTCAACACTGAAGCTTTCTTT.

The chain links TRBV6-5 to TRBJ2-1, with 9 bases identical to TRBD2. This CDR3 is 15 amino acids long. CDR1 MNHEY and CDR2 SVGAGI come from the germline V gene. After removal of 7 bases from V and 7 bases from J, the junction contained 11 bases not matched to a gene. CDR3 loop: CASTVWGGRGNEQFF. In DNA form, the CDR3 reads TGTGCCAGCACCGTCTGGGGCGGGAGGGGGAATGAGCAGTTCTTC.

The chain uses TRBV30 and TRBJ1-1; D is possibly TRBD1 (6 bases). Looked up from germline, CDR1 is GTSNPN and CDR2 is SVGIG (reference sequence). This CDR3 spans 14 amino acids. V was pared by 5 bases and J by 0 bases, with 13 bases between. The CDR3 nucleotides read TGTGCCTGGGGTTTGGACAGCTTGAACACTGAAGCTTTCTTT. Translation: CAWGLDSLNTEAFF. Variable domain in full (rest from reference TRBV30 and TRBJ1-1): SQTIHQWPATLVQPVGSPLSLECTVEGTSNPNLYWYRQAAGRGLQLLFYSVGIGQISSEVPQNLSASRPQDRQFILSSKKLLLSDSGFYLCAWGLDSLNTEAFFGQGTRLTVV.

This sequence joins TRBV15 and TRBJ1-1, with a possible D match to TRBD1 (6 bases). CDR1 and CDR2 from the germline V gene are LNHNV and YYDKDF (reference sequence). This CDR3 is built from 13 residues. V was pared by 4 bases and J by 8 bases, with 14 bases between. CDR3 nucleotide sequence: TGTGCCACCAGCACACGACAGGACCCAGAAGCTTTCTTT. It codes for CATSTRQDPEAFF.

The V call is TRBV5-4, the J call TRBJ2-1, with 7 bases fitting TRBD2. CDR1 and CDR2 from the germline V gene are SGHNT and YYREEE (reference sequence). The J segment lost 3 bases and the V segment lost 0 bases, leaving 3 bases of the junction unmatched. The CDR3 spans 15 residues. The CDR3 sequence is CASSLEAGNYNEQFF. The CDR3 coding sequence is TGTGCCAGCAGCTTGGAAGCGGGAAACTACAATGAGCAGTTCTTC.

This chain joins TRBV11-1 and TRBJ2-7; tentatively, D is TRBD2 (6 bases). The germline CDR1 and CDR2 sequences are SGHAT and FQDESV (reference sequence). CDR3 length: 12 residues. The V end was cut by 4 bases, the J end by 3 bases, with 7 bases between. DNA for the CDR3: TGTGCCAGCAGCTGGGACTTCTACGAGCAGTACTTC. Encoded protein: CASSWDFYEQYF.

The chain is built from TRBV5-1 and TRBJ1-2, with TRBD1 as a possible D gene (6 bases). The germline V gene encodes CDR1 SGHRS and CDR2 YFSETQ. The CDR3 has 17 amino acids. The V gene lost 1 base and the J gene lost 2 bases, with 18 bases spanning the gap. The CDR3 spells CASSLQGTPAENYGYTF. DNA for the CDR3: TGCGCCAGCAGCTTGCAGGGGACCCCGGCGGAGAACTATGGCTACACCTTC.

This chain joins TRBV2 and TRBJ1-2; no reliable D call. The germline CDR1 and CDR2 sequences are SNHLY and FYNNEI. The CDR3 consists of 12 residues. V was trimmed by 6 bases and J by 0 bases, leaving 5 bases between them. The CDR3 region is CASRDSNYGYTF. As DNA, the CDR3 is TGTGCCAGCAGGGACTCTAACTATGGCTACACCTTC.

This chain connects TRBV6-4 to TRBJ2-3, with 9 bases aligning to TRBD1. The V gene end was trimmed by 4 bases and the J gene end by 2 bases; junction bases not matched to a gene: 4. This CDR3 comprises 15 residues. CDR1 MRHNA and CDR2 SNTAGT come from the germline V gene. The CDR3 DNA sequence: TGTGCCAGCAGTGTCACAGGGGGCAACACAGATACGCAGTATTTT. Encoded protein: CASSVTGGNTDTQYF.

The chain recombines TRBV4-2 with TRBJ2-7, with D possibly being TRBD1 (5 bases). Trimming took 1 base from V and 6 from J, leaving 13 bases between them. The CDR3 sequence is 14 residues long. Germline assignment: CDR1 LGHNA and CDR2 YNFKEQ. In DNA, the CDR3 is TGTGCCAGCAGCCAAGGGCCGACAGTTAGCGAGCAGTACTTC. It specifies CASSQGPTVSEQYF.

This sequence joins TRBV5-1 and TRBJ2-7; weak D call: TRBD1 (6 bases). Looked up from germline, CDR1 is SGHRS and CDR2 is YFSETQ. Trimming took 1 base from V and 6 from J, leaving 11 bases between them. The CDR3 consists of 13 residues. CDR3 in DNA: TGCGCCAGCAGCTTGCAGGGGCCGGGCGAGCAGTACTTC. Protein sequence: CASSLQGPGEQYF.

The chain joins TRBV28 to TRBJ2-7; TRBD1 might be the D (6 bases). Trimming shortened V by 8 bases and J by 4 bases, and 24 bases separated the two germline ends. In germline, CDR1 is MDHEN, CDR2 SYDVKM. The CDR3 runs to 16 residues. CDR3 sequence (DNA): TGTGCCAGCCACAAGGGGTACAGGGATACTCGATACGAGCAGTACTTC. Residues: CASHKGYRDTRYEQYF.